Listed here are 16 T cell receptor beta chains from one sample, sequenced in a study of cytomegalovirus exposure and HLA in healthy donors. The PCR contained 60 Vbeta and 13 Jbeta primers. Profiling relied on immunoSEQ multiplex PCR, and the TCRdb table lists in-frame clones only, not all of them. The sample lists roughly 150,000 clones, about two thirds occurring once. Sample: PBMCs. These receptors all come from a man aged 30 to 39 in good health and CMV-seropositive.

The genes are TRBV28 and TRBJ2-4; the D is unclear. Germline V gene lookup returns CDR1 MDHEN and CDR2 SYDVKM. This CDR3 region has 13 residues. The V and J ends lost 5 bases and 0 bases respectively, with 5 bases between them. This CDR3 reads CASSQIAKNIQYF. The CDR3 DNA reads TGTGCCAGCAGTCAAATAGCCAAAAACATTCAGTACTTC.

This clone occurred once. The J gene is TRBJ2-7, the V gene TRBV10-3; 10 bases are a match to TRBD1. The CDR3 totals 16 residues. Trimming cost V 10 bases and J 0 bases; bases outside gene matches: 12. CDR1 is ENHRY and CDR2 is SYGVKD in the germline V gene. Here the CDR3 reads CATKPTGGNHSYEQYF. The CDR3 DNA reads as TGTGCCACCAAGCCGACAGGGGGCAACCACTCCTACGAGCAGTACTTC.

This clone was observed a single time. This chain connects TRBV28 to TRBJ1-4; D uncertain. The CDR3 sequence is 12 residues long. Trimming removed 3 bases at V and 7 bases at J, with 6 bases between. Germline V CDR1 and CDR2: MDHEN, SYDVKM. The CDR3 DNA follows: TGTGCCAGCAGTTTTAGCGGTGAAAAACTGTTTTTT. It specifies CASSFSGEKLFF. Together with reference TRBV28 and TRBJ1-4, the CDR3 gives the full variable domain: DVKVTQSSRYLVKRTGEKVFLECVQDMDHENMFWYRQDPGLGLRLIYFSYDVKMKEKGDIPEGYSVSREKKERFSLILESASTNQTSMYLCASSFSGEKLFFGSGTQLSVL.

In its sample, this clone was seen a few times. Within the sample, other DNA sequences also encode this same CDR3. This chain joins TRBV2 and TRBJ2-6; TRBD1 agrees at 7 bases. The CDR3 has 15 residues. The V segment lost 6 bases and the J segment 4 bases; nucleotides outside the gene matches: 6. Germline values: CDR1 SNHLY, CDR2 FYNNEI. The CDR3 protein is CASSGTGAGANVLTF. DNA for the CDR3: TGTGCCAGCAGCGGTACAGGGGCCGGGGCCAACGTCCTGACTTTC.

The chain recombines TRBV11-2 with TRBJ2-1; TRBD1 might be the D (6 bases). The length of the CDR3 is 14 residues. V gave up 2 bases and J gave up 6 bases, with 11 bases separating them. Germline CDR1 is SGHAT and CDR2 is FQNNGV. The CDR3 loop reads CASSLTPGVNEQFF. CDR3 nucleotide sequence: TGTGCCAGCAGCTTAACCCCAGGGGTCAATGAGCAGTTCTTC.

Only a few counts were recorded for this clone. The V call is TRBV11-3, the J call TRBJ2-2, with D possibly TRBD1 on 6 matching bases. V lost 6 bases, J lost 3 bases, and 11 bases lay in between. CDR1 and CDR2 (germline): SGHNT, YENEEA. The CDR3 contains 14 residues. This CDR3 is CASSRTEYTGELFF. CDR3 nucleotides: TGTGCCAGCAGTAGGACAGAGTACACCGGGGAGCTGTTTTTT.

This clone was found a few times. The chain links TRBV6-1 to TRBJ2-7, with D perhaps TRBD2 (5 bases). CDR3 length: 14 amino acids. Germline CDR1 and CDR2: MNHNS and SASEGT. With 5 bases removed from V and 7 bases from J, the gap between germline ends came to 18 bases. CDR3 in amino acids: CASSRRALEGEQYF. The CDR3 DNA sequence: TGTGCCAGCAGTAGGCGGGCTCTAGAAGGTGAGCAGTACTTC.

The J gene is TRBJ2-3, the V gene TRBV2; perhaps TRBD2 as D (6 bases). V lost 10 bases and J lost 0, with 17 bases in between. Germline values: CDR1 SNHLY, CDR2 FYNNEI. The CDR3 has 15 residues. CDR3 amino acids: CATANSGASTDTQYF. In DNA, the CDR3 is TGTGCCACCGCTAATAGCGGAGCTAGCACAGATACGCAGTATTTT.

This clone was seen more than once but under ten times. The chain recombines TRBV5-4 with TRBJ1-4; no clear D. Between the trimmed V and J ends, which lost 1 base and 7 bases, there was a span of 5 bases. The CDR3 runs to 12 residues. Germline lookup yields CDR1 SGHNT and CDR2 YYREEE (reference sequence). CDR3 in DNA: TGTGCCAGCAGCTTGAATCTTGAAAAACTGTTTTTT. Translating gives CASSLNLEKLFF.

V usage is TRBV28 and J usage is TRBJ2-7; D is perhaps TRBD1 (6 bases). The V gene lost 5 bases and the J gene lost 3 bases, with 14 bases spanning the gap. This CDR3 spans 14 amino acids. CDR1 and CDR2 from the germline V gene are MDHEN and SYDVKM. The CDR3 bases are TGTGCCAGCAGTAAAACGGGACAAAGCTACGAGCAGTACTTC. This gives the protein CASSKTGQSYEQYF.

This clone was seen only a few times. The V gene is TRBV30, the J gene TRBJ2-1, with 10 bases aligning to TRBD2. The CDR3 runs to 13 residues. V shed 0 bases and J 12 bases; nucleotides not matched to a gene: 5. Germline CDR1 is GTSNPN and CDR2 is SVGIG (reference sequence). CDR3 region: CAWSVGLAGAQFF. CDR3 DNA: TGTGCCTGGAGTGTAGGGCTAGCGGGAGCGCAGTTCTTC.

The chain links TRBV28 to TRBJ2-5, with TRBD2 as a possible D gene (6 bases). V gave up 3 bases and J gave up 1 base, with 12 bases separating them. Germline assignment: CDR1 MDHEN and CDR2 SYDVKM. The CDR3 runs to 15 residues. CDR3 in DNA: TGTGCCAGCAGTTTTGGGGTGGGGGGCCAAGAGACCCAGTACTTC. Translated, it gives CASSFGVGGQETQYF.

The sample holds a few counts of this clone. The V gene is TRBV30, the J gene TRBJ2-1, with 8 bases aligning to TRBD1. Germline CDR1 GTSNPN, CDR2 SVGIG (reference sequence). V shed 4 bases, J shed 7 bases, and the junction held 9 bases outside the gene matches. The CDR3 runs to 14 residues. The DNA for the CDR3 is TGTGCCTGGAACCCCAAACAGGGGGGAAATGAGCAGTTCTTC. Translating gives CAWNPKQGGNEQFF.

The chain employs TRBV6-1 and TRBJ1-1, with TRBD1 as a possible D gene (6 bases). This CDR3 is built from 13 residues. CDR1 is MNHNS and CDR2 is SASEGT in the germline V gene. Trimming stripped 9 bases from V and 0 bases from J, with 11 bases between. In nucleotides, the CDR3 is TGTGCCAGGGGGGACAACTTGAACACTGAAGCTTTCTTT. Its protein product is CARGDNLNTEAFF.

The CDR3 region is CASSSYPGTGGFAYGYTF. The DNA of the CDR3 is TGTGCCAGCAGTTCCTACCCCGGGACAGGGGGTTTTGCCTATGGCTACACCTTC. The rearrangement uses TRBV28 and TRBJ1-2; 11 bases fit TRBD1. The germline V gene encodes CDR1 MDHEN and CDR2 SYDVKM. Losses at the gene ends were 4 bases for V and 4 bases for J; bases not matched to a gene: 14. This CDR3 is built from 18 residues.

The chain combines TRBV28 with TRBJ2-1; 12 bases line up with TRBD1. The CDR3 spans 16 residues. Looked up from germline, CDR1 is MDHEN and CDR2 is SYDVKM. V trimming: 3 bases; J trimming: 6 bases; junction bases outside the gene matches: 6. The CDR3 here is CASSLSVGQGANEQFF. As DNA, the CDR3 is TGTGCCAGCAGTTTGTCGGTGGGACAGGGGGCCAATGAGCAGTTCTTC.